This T cell receptor beta chain was obtained from a study of control samples from healthy donors and cancer patients. J was trimmed by 4 bases and V by 4 bases; bases with no gene match: 10. The CDR3 extends over 15 amino acids. Germline CDR1 LNHNV, CDR2 YYDKDF (reference sequence). Clones were read by immunoSEQ multiplex PCR, and TCRdb kept only the in-frame ones, dropping some. The sample records roughly 180,000 clones, 91% being singletons. The chain has TRBV15 and TRBJ2-7, with 7 bases identical to TRBD2. The TCR sequence derives from a woman between 40 and 50 years old in good health. The sequenced material came from blood. The DNA for the CDR3 is TGTGCCACCAGCACTTTGGGGGGGAGGTATTACGAGCAGTACTTC. Translation: CATSTLGGRYYEQYF.